One sample yielded the 32 T cell receptor beta chains listed below, sequenced in a study of control samples from healthy donors and cancer patients. Measured with immunoSEQ multiplex PCR; TCRdb has only the in-frame clones, and not every one. In the table there are about 140,000 clones, more than 85% of which are singletons. Specimen: blood. These receptor sequences come from a man aged 25 to 40 in good health.

V is TRBV5-8 and J is TRBJ2-1; TRBD1 matches 7 bases. Germline loops: CDR1 SGHTS, CDR2 YDEGEE. The CDR3 extends over 14 amino acids. Losses at the gene ends were 1 base for V and 7 bases for J; bases not matched to a gene: 5. This CDR3 is CASSLRGLGNEQFF. The CDR3 DNA reads TGTGCCAGCAGCTTGAGGGGGCTGGGGAATGAGCAGTTCTTC.

The V and J genes are TRBV7-2 and TRBJ1-4, with no clear D. Germline CDR1 SGHTA, CDR2 FQGNSA. The V and J ends lost 3 bases and 8 bases respectively, with 10 bases between them. This CDR3 has 13 amino acids. In DNA, the CDR3 is TGTGCCAGCAGCTTCCGGGGTCCGGAAAAACTGTTTTTT. Translating gives CASSFRGPEKLFF.

This chain joins TRBV5-4 and TRBJ2-3; 7 bases agree with TRBD2. The germline V gene has CDR1 SGHNT and CDR2 YYREEE (reference sequence). This CDR3 region has 14 residues. J was trimmed by 5 bases and V by 0 bases; bases with no gene match: 3. CDR3 nucleotide sequence: TGTGCCAGCAGCTTGGGACTAGCCAAAGATACGCAGTATTTT. The encoded protein is CASSLGLAKDTQYF. Together with reference TRBV5-4 and TRBJ2-3, the CDR3 gives the full variable domain: ETGVTQSPTHLIKTRGQQVTLRCSSQSGHNTVSWYQQALGQGPQFIFQYYREEENGRGNFPPRFSGLQFPNYSSELNVNALELDDSALYLCASSLGLAKDTQYFGPGTRLTVL.

This chain links TRBV18 with TRBJ1-2; D remains unclear. The ends were cut back, 1 base at V and 0 bases at J, with 12 bases in the middle. The germline CDR1 and CDR2 sequences are KGHSH and LQKENI. The CDR3 spans 16 residues. In DNA, the CDR3 is TGTGCCAGCTCACCACGGGCGGAAGTTTCTAACTATGGCTACACCTTC. Its translation is CASSPRAEVSNYGYTF. Combining the CDR3 with reference TRBV18 and TRBJ1-2 gives the whole variable domain NAGVMQNPRHLVRRRGQEARLRCSPMKGHSHVYWYRQLPEEGLKFMVYLQKENIIDESGMPKERFSAEFPKEGPSILRIQQVVRGDSAAYFCASSPRAEVSNYGYTFGSGTRLTVV.

The chain carries TRBV28 and TRBJ2-1, with D perhaps matching TRBD2 (6 bases). The V end was cut by 2 bases, the J end by 7 bases, with 9 bases between. CDR1 and CDR2 (germline): MDHEN, SYDVKM. This CDR3 comprises 13 residues. The chain's CDR3 is CASSLPGRNEQFF. Here the CDR3 DNA reads TGTGCCAGCAGTTTACCAGGGAGGAATGAGCAGTTCTTC.

The rearrangement links TRBV7-3 to TRBJ2-3, with 7 bases lining up with TRBD2. Germline V gene sequence: CDR1 SGHTA, CDR2 FQGTGA. The CDR3 totals 15 residues. With V trimmed by 6 bases and J by 1 base, 7 bases remained unmatched. The CDR3 reads CASSQDGRGTDTQYF. The CDR3 nucleotides read TGTGCCAGCAGTCAGGATGGGAGGGGCACAGATACGCAGTATTTT. Full variable domain (remainder filled in from reference TRBV7-3 and TRBJ2-3): GAGVSQTPSNKVTEKGKYVELRCDPISGHTALYWYRQSLGQGPEFLIYFQGTGAADDSGLPNDRFFAVRPEGSVSTLKIQRTERGDSAVYLCASSQDGRGTDTQYFGPGTRLTVL.

The V and J genes are TRBV12-5 and TRBJ1-5; tentative D call: TRBD1 (5 bases). Germline-derived CDR1 and CDR2 are LGHNT and FRNRAP. The CDR3 loop spans 15 amino acids. Trimming took off 0 bases at V and 7 bases at J, with 13 bases between the two ends. The CDR3 sequence: CASGLVFGAGQPQHF. The CDR3 region has the DNA TGTGCTAGTGGTTTGGTATTTGGGGCGGGCCAGCCCCAGCATTTT. Supplemented by reference TRBV12-5 and TRBJ1-5, the full variable domain reads DARVTQTPRHKVTEMGQEVTMRCQPILGHNTVFWYRQTMMQGLELLAYFRNRAPLDDSGMPKDRFSAEMPDATLATLKIQPSEPRDSAVYFCASGLVFGAGQPQHFGDGTRLSIL.

This clone has ten or more counts. The chain couples TRBV7-7 to TRBJ2-7; maybe TRBD1 (6 bases). Germline assignment: CDR1 SSHAT and CDR2 FNYEAQ (reference sequence). This CDR3 region has 14 residues. Trimming took 8 bases from V and 0 from J, leaving 14 bases between them. CDR3 amino acids: CASQQGPSSYEQYF. CDR3 nucleotides: TGTGCCAGCCAACAGGGACCAAGCTCCTACGAGCAGTACTTC.

This clone was recorded a few times. V gene TRBV7-9 combines with J gene TRBJ2-7; tentatively, D is TRBD1 or TRBD2 (5 bases each). Germline CDR1 is SEHNR and CDR2 is FQNEAQ (reference sequence). V shed 1 base and J shed 7 bases, with 17 bases lying between them. The CDR3 extends over 15 amino acids. CDR3 protein: CASSLGGSLLGEQYF. The CDR3 nucleotides are TGTGCCAGCAGCTTAGGGGGGTCCCTCTTGGGAGAGCAGTACTTC.

The V gene is TRBV27, the J gene TRBJ1-5; the D gene is possibly TRBD1 (5 bases). The germline V gene encodes CDR1 MNHEY and CDR2 SMNVEV (reference sequence). The CDR3 runs 16 residues. V gave up 7 bases and J gave up 2 bases, with 18 bases separating them. This CDR3 reads CASTPGEIYGNQPQHF. DNA for the CDR3: TGTGCCAGCACCCCGGGGGAGATTTACGGCAATCAGCCCCAGCATTTT.

The chain is built from TRBV5-1 and TRBJ1-1; 8 nucleotides line up with TRBD1. Looked up from germline, CDR1 is SGHRS and CDR2 is YFSETQ. V lost 0 bases, J lost 2 bases, and 3 bases stayed unmatched. The CDR3 totals 15 residues. The CDR3 coding sequence is TGCGCCAGCAGCTTGGGGACAGGGCGAAACACTGAAGCTTTCTTT. Residues: CASSLGTGRNTEAFF. The whole variable domain, filled in from reference TRBV5-1 and TRBJ1-1, reads KAGVTQTPRYLIKTRGQQVTLSCSPISGHRSVSWYQQTPGQGLQFLFEYFSETQRNKGNFPGRFSGRQFSNSRSEMNVSTLELGDSALYLCASSLGTGRNTEAFFGQGTRLTVV.

The chain couples TRBV11-2 to TRBJ2-1, with D possibly TRBD2 on 5 matching bases. CDR1 and CDR2 from the germline V gene are SGHAT and FQNNGV. V was trimmed by 1 base and J by 1 base, leaving 11 bases between them. This CDR3 contains 16 residues. DNA for the CDR3: TGTGCCAGCAGCTTAGTCGACGGGGTATCCTACAATGAGCAGTTCTTC. The encoded protein is CASSLVDGVSYNEQFF.

This chain links TRBV18 with TRBJ1-2; weak D call: TRBD1 (5 bases). There are 13 residues in the CDR3. V lost 4 bases to trimming and J lost 4 bases, with 10 bases between them. The germline V gene has CDR1 KGHSH and CDR2 LQKENI. CDR3 in DNA: TGTGCCAGCTCACTTGGACATGGCTATGGCTACACCTTC. It encodes CASSLGHGYGYTF.

The rearrangement links TRBV6-5 to TRBJ1-2; D remains unclear. V dropped 2 bases and J dropped 6 bases, with 16 bases sitting between them. CDR1 is MNHEY, CDR2 SVGAGI, per germline. CDR3 length equals 15 residues. CDR3 sequence: CASSYMGLGADGYTF. The CDR3 DNA is TGTGCCAGCAGTTACATGGGGTTGGGTGCGGATGGCTACACCTTC.

The count of this clone is one. The chain joins TRBV4-2 to TRBJ1-3, with a tentative D call TRBD1 (6 bases). Trimming took off 5 bases at V and 2 bases at J, with 10 bases between the two ends. This CDR3 contains 14 residues. Per the germline V gene, CDR1 is LGHNA and CDR2 is YNFKEQ. The CDR3 bases are TGTGCCAGCAGCGGGGGCTCCACTGGAAACACCATATATTTT. Protein product: CASSGGSTGNTIYF.

CDR3 amino acids: CASSQGGGRDYGYTF. CDR3 bases: TGCGCCAGCAGCCAAGGTGGAGGACGGGACTATGGCTACACCTTC. This rearrangement joins TRBV4-1 to TRBJ1-2; D ambiguous. CDR1 is MGHRA and CDR2 is YSYEKL in the germline V gene. V lost 1 base and J lost 3, with 12 bases in between. CDR3 length: 15 amino acids.

The chain recombines TRBV2 with TRBJ1-1; the D is unclear. V lost 6 bases to trimming and J lost 1 base, with 12 bases between them. CDR3 size: 14 residues. Germline V CDR1 and CDR2: SNHLY, FYNNEI. This chain's CDR3 is CASSPLTANTEAFF. The CDR3 nucleotides read TGTGCCAGCAGCCCGCTTACAGCGAACACTGAAGCTTTCTTT.

V gene TRBV7-8 combines with J gene TRBJ1-1, with unresolved D. The CDR3 runs to 14 residues. Trimming removed 1 base at V and 5 bases at J, with 11 bases between. CDR1 and CDR2 from the germline V gene are SGHVS and FQNEAQ. The CDR3 bases are TGTGCCAGCAGCTTAGTAGTGGGTCGGACTGAAGCTTTCTTT. As protein: CASSLVVGRTEAFF. Full variable domain (missing parts from reference TRBV7-8 and TRBJ1-1): GAGVSQSPRYKVAKRGQDVALRCDPISGHVSLFWYQQALGQGPEFLTYFQNEAQLDKSGLPSDRFFAERPEGSVSTLKIQRTQQEDSAVYLCASSLVVGRTEAFFGQGTRLTVV.

The table lists this clone with a count of one. The rearrangement uses TRBV7-2 and TRBJ1-6; 8 bases map to TRBD1. J was trimmed by 4 bases and V by 5 bases; bases with no gene match: 7. The CDR3 spans 16 residues. CDR1 is SGHTA and CDR2 is FQGNSA in the germline V gene. Here the CDR3 DNA reads TGTGCCAGCAGCGAAACAGGGGGTGGTTATAATTCACCCCTCCACTTT. This codes for CASSETGGGYNSPLHF.

V gene TRBV7-3 combines with J gene TRBJ2-3; D not resolved. This CDR3 region has 11 residues. The germline gives CDR1 SGHTA, CDR2 FQGTGA. V was pared by 3 bases and J by 2 bases, with 0 bases between. The CDR3 loop reads CASSFTDTQYF. The CDR3 nucleotides are TGTGCCAGCAGCTTCACAGATACGCAGTATTTT.

The genes are TRBV5-1 and TRBJ2-1; the D is unclear. Germline V gene lookup returns CDR1 SGHRS and CDR2 YFSETQ. This CDR3 has 12 amino acids. V was pared by 7 bases and J by 8 bases, with 13 bases between. This CDR3 is CASSVKFDEQFF. The CDR3 bases are TGCGCCAGCTCTGTCAAGTTTGATGAGCAGTTCTTC.

The chain carries TRBV7-9 and TRBJ1-1, with unresolved D. V was trimmed by 5 bases and J by 5 bases, leaving 6 bases between them. CDR3 size: 11 residues. The germline gives CDR1 SEHNR, CDR2 FQNEAQ (reference sequence). CDR3 nucleotide sequence: TGTGCCAGCAGCCTCGGGACTGAAGCTTTCTTT. Translation: CASSLGTEAFF.

V gene TRBV7-9 combines with J gene TRBJ2-5, with D possibly TRBD2 on 6 matching bases. The CDR3 length is 14 residues. Per germline, CDR1 SEHNR and CDR2 FQNEAQ (reference sequence). V was trimmed by 5 bases and J by 5 bases, leaving 15 bases between them. CDR3 sequence: CASSPPYGGETQYF. The CDR3 DNA sequence: TGTGCCAGCAGCCCGCCCTATGGGGGGGAGACCCAGTACTTC.

The chain couples TRBV7-9 to TRBJ2-6; 7 bases fit TRBD2. Germline assignment: CDR1 SEHNR and CDR2 FQNEAQ (reference sequence). The CDR3 length is 13 residues. With V trimmed by 5 bases and J by 8 bases, 3 bases remained unmatched. CDR3 loop: CASSRDYTNVLTF. The CDR3 region has the DNA TGTGCCAGCAGCCGGGACTATACCAACGTCCTGACTTTC.

The chain links TRBV5-1 to TRBJ2-7; 7 nucleotides match TRBD1. Germline CDR1 reads SGHRS; CDR2 reads YFSETQ. V gave up 4 bases and J gave up 2 bases; unmatched junction bases: 6. The CDR3 is made up of 14 amino acids. The CDR3 sequence: CASSTNQGAYEQYF. The CDR3 bases are TGCGCCAGCAGCACGAACCAGGGGGCCTACGAGCAGTACTTC.

V is TRBV6-4 and J is TRBJ2-3; TRBD2 matches at 7 bases. CDR1 MRHNA and CDR2 SNTAGT come from the germline V gene. This CDR3 contains 15 residues. The V segment lost 6 bases and the J segment 4 bases; nucleotides outside the gene matches: 10. This chain's CDR3 is CASRKSGVNSDTQYF. The CDR3 DNA is TGTGCCAGCAGAAAGAGCGGGGTGAACTCAGATACGCAGTATTTT.

This sequence joins TRBV28 and TRBJ2-7, with a possible D match to TRBD2 (5 bases). Germline V gives CDR1 MDHEN, CDR2 SYDVKM. The CDR3 loop spans 15 amino acids. V was shortened by 7 bases and J by 3 bases, with 19 bases between the two germline ends. The CDR3 bases are TGTGCCAGCACTCACGACCCCACGGACTTCTACGAGCAGTACTTC. Translating it yields CASTHDPTDFYEQYF.

The CDR3 is CASSADRGYNSPLHF. The CDR3 DNA sequence: TGTGCCAGCAGCGCCGACAGGGGATATAATTCACCCCTCCACTTT. The V gene is TRBV7-6, the J gene TRBJ1-6; 8 positions match TRBD1. The ends lost 5 bases at V and 4 bases at J; junction bases unmatched: 4. Germline V lookup: CDR1 SGHVS, CDR2 FNYEAQ. CDR3 length: 15 amino acids.

By proportion, this clone is medium-sized. Distinct nucleotide sequences in the sample also encode this CDR3. The genes are TRBV30 and TRBJ1-2; D gene ambiguous. In germline, CDR1 is GTSNPN, CDR2 SVGIG (reference sequence). V was pared by 3 bases and J by 8 bases, with 10 bases between. The CDR3 has 11 residues. In DNA form, the CDR3 reads TGTGCCTGGAGAGATCGTTCCGGCTACACCTTC. This translates into CAWRDRSGYTF.

This rearrangement joins TRBV6-5 to TRBJ1-6; D is perhaps TRBD1 (6 bases). V dropped 6 bases and J dropped 9 bases, with 21 bases sitting between them. Germline V gives CDR1 MNHEY, CDR2 SVGAGI. The CDR3 contains 16 residues. CDR3: CASSYKIRGEGSPLHF. CDR3 sequence (DNA): TGTGCCAGCAGCTACAAGATAAGGGGGGAGGGTTCACCCCTCCACTTT.

This clone was counted once. The rearrangement links TRBV6-5 to TRBJ2-7; 10 nucleotides agree with TRBD1. Per the germline V gene, CDR1 is MNHEY and CDR2 is SVGAGI. V shed 5 bases, J shed 2 bases, and the junction held 6 bases outside the gene matches. CDR3 length equals 15 residues. The CDR3 coding sequence is TGTGCCAGCAGTCCGACAGGGGGCATTCCCTACGAGCAGTACTTC. It specifies CASSPTGGIPYEQYF.

This clone appeared a single time. The V gene is TRBV24-1, the J gene TRBJ2-2; 13 bases are a match to TRBD2. After removal of 3 bases from V and 4 bases from J, the junction contained 7 bases not matched to a gene. CDR1 and CDR2 (germline): KGHDR, SFDVKD. This CDR3 comprises 18 residues. The CDR3 reads CATSDPLAGGPGTGELFF. Here the CDR3 DNA reads TGTGCCACCAGTGATCCACTAGCGGGGGGGCCAGGCACCGGGGAGCTGTTTTTT.